One sample yielded the 21 T cell receptor beta chains listed below, sequenced in a study of patients and donors after allogeneic stem cell transplantation. TCRdb fed the RT-PCR reads into MiXCR, producing one record per CDR3 protein. The sample records about a million distinct CDR3 sequences, under 20% being singletons. The specimen sequenced was blood, either unsorted or a sorted T cell fraction (not recorded which). The origin of the receptors is a human donor who was either an allogeneic HSCT recipient or a stem cell or donor lymphocyte infusion donor (not recorded which). It is not recorded whose cells these are; they may come from a transplant donor.

J is TRBJ2-3 and V is TRBV4-2; 10 bases agree with TRBD2. CDR3 length: 16 amino acids. V was pared by 0 bases and J by 2 bases, with 2 bases of the junction left unmatched. CDR1 and CDR2 (germline): LGHNA, YNFKEQ. CDR3 residues: CASSQDSGGDTDTQYF. CDR3 nucleotides: TGTGCCAGCAGCCAAGACAGCGGGGGGGACACAGATACGCAGTATTTT.

The chain employs TRBV18 and TRBJ2-1, with 8 bases lining up with TRBD2. The V segment lost 1 base and the J segment 5 bases; nucleotides outside the gene matches: 7. The CDR3 spans 16 residues. In germline, CDR1 is KGHSH, CDR2 LQKENI. The CDR3 coding sequence is TGTGCCAGCTCACCACTCAGTCGTAGCGGGGACAATGAGCAGTTCTTC. Its protein is CASSPLSRSGDNEQFF.

CDR3 coding DNA: TGTGCCAGCAGCTTAGAAGAGGAGCAGTTCTTC. It codes for CASSLEEEQFF. The chain carries TRBV7-8 and TRBJ2-1; the D is unclear. In germline, CDR1 is SGHVS, CDR2 FQNEAQ. The CDR3 spans 11 residues. Between the trimmed V and J ends, which lost 1 base and 10 bases, there was a span of 5 bases.

This rearrangement joins TRBV5-1 to TRBJ1-1, with D possibly TRBD1 on 5 matching bases. CDR3 size: 16 residues. The germline CDR1 and CDR2 sequences are SGHRS and YFSETQ. Trimming took off 3 bases at V and 0 bases at J, with 15 bases between the two ends. CDR3 nucleotide sequence: TGCGCCAGCAGCTCCCAGGGACGGCACATGAACACTGAAGCTTTCTTT. Amino acids: CASSSQGRHMNTEAFF. The full variable domain, completed using reference TRBV5-1 and TRBJ1-1, is KAGVTQTPRYLIKTRGQQVTLSCSPISGHRSVSWYQQTPGQGLQFLFEYFSETQRNKGNFPGRFSGRQFSNSRSEMNVSTLELGDSALYLCASSSQGRHMNTEAFFGQGTRLTVV.

This clonotype appeared a few times. The chain couples TRBV15 to TRBJ2-3; TRBD2 might be the D (6 bases). Germline V gene data show CDR1 as LNHNV and CDR2 as YYDKDF (reference sequence). The CDR3 is made up of 13 amino acids. Trimming left V 0 bases short and J 9 bases short, with 10 bases between. The DNA of the CDR3 is TGTGCCACCAGCAGAGAGCTTGGGGGGACGCAGTATTTT. It codes for CATSRELGGTQYF.

There are a few counts of this clonotype. CDR3 nucleotide sequence: TGCAGCCCTTTGGTCACCGGGACTACCACTTATAACAATGAGCAGTTCTTC. The encoded protein is CSPLVTGTTTYNNEQFF. The chain has TRBV29-1 and TRBJ2-1, with TRBD2 matching over 7 bases. The J segment lost 5 bases and the V segment lost 8 bases, leaving 21 bases of the junction unmatched. The CDR3 consists of 17 residues. Germline V gene data show CDR1 as SQVTM and CDR2 as ANQGSEA.

V is TRBV20-1 and J is TRBJ2-1, with 12 bases aligning to TRBD2. CDR3 size: 16 residues. Trimming cost V 1 base and J 4 bases; bases outside gene matches: 5. Germline CDR1 and CDR2: DFQATT and SNEGSKA (reference sequence). In DNA form, the CDR3 reads TGCAGTGCTAGAGGTCTAGCGGGGGGGTTATACAATGAGCAGTTCTTC. Amino acids: CSARGLAGGLYNEQFF.

J is TRBJ1-5 and V is TRBV9, with 7 bases aligning to TRBD1. The ends lost 4 bases at V and 5 bases at J; junction bases unmatched: 12. The CDR3 is 16 residues long. Per germline, CDR1 SGDLS and CDR2 YYNGEE. The CDR3 reads CASSSPTGQPHQPQHF. DNA for the CDR3: TGTGCCAGCAGCTCCCCGACGGGACAGCCCCATCAGCCCCAGCATTTT.

This clonotype appeared a few times. The chain is built from TRBV5-6 and TRBJ2-2; the match to TRBD2 covers 9 bases. The CDR3 extends over 15 amino acids. V gave up 0 bases and J gave up 5 bases; unmatched junction bases: 2. Germline V gene data show CDR1 as SGHDT and CDR2 as YYEEEE. The CDR3 reads CASSLELAGTGELFF. As DNA, the CDR3 is TGTGCCAGCAGCTTGGAACTAGCGGGTACCGGGGAGCTGTTTTTT.

The rearrangement joins TRBV5-6 to TRBJ2-2; D possibly corresponds to TRBD1 (6 bases). The V end lost 3 bases, the J end lost 5 bases, and 14 bases lay between the germline ends. The germline V gene encodes CDR1 SGHDT and CDR2 YYEEEE. CDR3 length: 15 residues. In DNA, the CDR3 is TGTGCCAGCAGCTATAGGATAGGACAGACCGGGGAGCTGTTTTTT. It translates to CASSYRIGQTGELFF.

This clonotype was counted a few times. The chain joins TRBV20-1 to TRBJ2-7, with 9 bases aligning to TRBD2. V was clipped by 5 bases and J by 3 bases; unmatched bases: 8. The CDR3 extends over 14 amino acids. CDR1 and CDR2 from the germline V gene are DFQATT and SNEGSKA (reference sequence). CDR3 sequence: CSAARTSVNYEQYF. DNA of the CDR3: TGCAGTGCTGCCCGGACTAGCGTAAACTACGAGCAGTACTTC.

V gene TRBV20-1 combines with J gene TRBJ2-4, with 7 bases fitting TRBD2. V lost 4 bases to trimming and J lost 5 bases; unmatched junction nucleotides: 14. CDR1 is DFQATT and CDR2 is SNEGSKA in the germline V gene (reference sequence). This CDR3 is 16 amino acids long. CDR3 DNA sequence: TGCAGTGCTATCGACAGACTAGCCAGGTCCCAAAACATTCAGTACTTC. Translating gives CSAIDRLARSQNIQYF.

This clonotype was seen a few times. The chain employs TRBV20-1 and TRBJ2-1, with 8 bases fitting TRBD2. This CDR3 has 16 residues. V lost 6 bases, J lost 8 bases, and 18 bases stayed unmatched. CDR1 DFQATT and CDR2 SNEGSKA come from the germline V gene (reference sequence). The CDR3 DNA is TGCAGTGCCACGGGGTCCCCGGGAGGGCTGAGGTATGAGCAGTTCTTC. It is translated as CSATGSPGGLRYEQFF.

This clonotype was seen a few times. The chain couples TRBV29-1 to TRBJ1-2; D gene uncertain. The V end was cut by 5 bases, the J end by 4 bases, with 14 bases between. The CDR3 has 13 amino acids. The germline gives CDR1 SQVTM, CDR2 ANQGSEA. CDR3: CSVRKRAGYGYTF. The CDR3 coding sequence is TGCAGCGTTCGGAAACGGGCCGGCTATGGCTACACCTTC.

This clonotype has ten or more counts. The chain uses TRBV12-3 or TRBV12-4 and TRBJ2-7, with D possibly being TRBD2 (5 bases). V lost 2 bases, J lost 7 bases, and 12 bases lay in between. The CDR3 loop spans 13 amino acids. CDR3 in amino acids: CASSLIGSGEQYF. The CDR3 nucleotides read TGTGCCAGCAGTTTAATAGGCTCGGGGGAGCAGTACTTC.

The chain is built from TRBV14 and TRBJ1-2, with 7 bases identical to TRBD1. V lost 4 bases and J lost 8; bases outside the gene matches: 4. This CDR3 is built from 12 residues. Per germline, CDR1 SGHDN and CDR2 FVKESK. The CDR3 DNA sequence: TGTGCCAGCAGCCGAACAGGGGTGGGCTACACCTTC. This translates into CASSRTGVGYTF. Looking up the rest from reference TRBV14 and TRBJ1-2 gives the full variable domain: EAGVTQFPSHSVIEKGQTVTLRCDPISGHDNLYWYRRVMGKEIKFLLHFVKESKQDESGMPNNRFLAERTGGTYSTLKVQPAELEDSGVYFCASSRTGVGYTFGSGTRLTVV.

This clonotype has a handful of counts. The chain has TRBV24-1 and TRBJ1-2; possibly TRBD1 for D (5 bases). The CDR3 is made up of 12 amino acids. V was pared by 7 bases and J by 9 bases, with 14 bases between. CDR1 and CDR2 (germline): KGHDR, SFDVKD. The CDR3 sequence: CATSPREGSYTF. CDR3 nucleotide sequence: TGTGCCACCAGCCCACGAGAGGGGAGCTACACCTTC.

This chain uses TRBV6-1 with TRBJ1-1, with D tentatively TRBD1 (6 bases). The V gene lost 6 bases and the J gene lost 3 bases, with 14 bases spanning the gap. CDR1 is MNHNS, CDR2 SASEGT, per germline. The CDR3 has 14 amino acids. In DNA form, the CDR3 reads TGTGCCAGCAGGCGGGACACGCGGTACACTGAAGCTTTCTTT. This encodes CASRRDTRYTEAFF.

The V call is TRBV12-3 or TRBV12-4, the J call TRBJ1-1; D call uncertain. Trimming removed 2 bases from V and 2 bases from J, with 9 bases in between. The CDR3 contains 14 residues. CDR3 protein: CASSLNRRNTEAFF. CDR3 coding DNA: TGTGCCAGCAGTTTAAATAGGCGAAACACTGAAGCTTTCTTT.

The chain joins TRBV11-2 to TRBJ2-2; no definite D call. Trimming removed 0 bases at V and 1 base at J, with 15 bases between. CDR1 and CDR2 from the germline V gene are SGHAT and FQNNGV. CDR3 length: 18 residues. In DNA, the CDR3 is TGTGCCAGCAGCTTAGAATTGGCAGCCTTTCTGAACACCGGGGAGCTGTTTTTT. It specifies CASSLELAAFLNTGELFF.

The chain links TRBV20-1 to TRBJ1-5, with 9 bases matching TRBD1. With 6 bases clipped from V and 5 bases from J, the junction kept 11 bases outside the gene matches. There are 15 residues in the CDR3. Germline CDR1 reads DFQATT; CDR2 reads SNEGSKA (reference sequence). The CDR3 DNA reads TGCAGTGCCCGAAGCCATGGACAGGGGCATCAGCCCCAGCATTTT. Translating gives CSARSHGQGHQPQHF.